What follows is one T cell receptor (beta chain) and its context. This clonotype was found a few times. It lacks a known antigen. There are no base qualities to consult, and no much larger clone falls within one base. Sequencing instrument: Illumina NovaSeq 6000. cDNA libraries for TCRalpha and TCRbeta were prepared by 5'RACE using constant-segment primers, with sample barcodes and unique molecular identifiers added. Trizol reagent was used to extract RNA from every sample. Amplification of the libraries took two PCR steps, and the second step added a second sample barcode plus Illumina TruSeq adapters. Sequencing of the libraries was done on an Illumina NovaSeq, producing 2 x 150 bp paired-end reads. On the authors' methods: Reads were demultiplexed and collapsed into UMI-guided consensus sequences with migec v1.2.7. Using mixcr v2.1.11, UMI consensuses were aligned to TRA and TRB V and J templates and then assembled into clonotypes. Clonotypes were classified as expanded or contracted when called significant by both edgeR and NoisET, with noise models trained on biological replicates. For edgeR calls, the cutoffs were a false discovery rate-adjusted p below 0.01 and a log2 fold-change threshold of 1. As an exploratory analysis of dynamics, max-normalized trajectories of the 1000 most abundant clonotypes were examined by PCA with hierarchical clustering. The CD4 or CD8 phenotype of responding clones was assigned using the separately sequenced CD4+ and CD8+ repertoires. The public reads were quality trimmed at Q25 with fastp and then assembled into clones with MiXCR by TCRdb, keeping productive beta chains. CDR3 protein sequences are deduplicated, and each keeps its most common genes and DNA. TCRdb, not the original authors, processed these V and J calls. The sample data list about 400,000 distinct CDR3 sequences, and about a sixth of these were observed just once. The ten largest clones take up 20% to 25% of the sample.

The data were obtained in a study of T-cell memory formation after mild COVID-19 (dated by TCRdb to the early 2020s). Describing the broader study: TCR sequence clusters from the two donors were found to be largely donor specific. Two young, previously healthy adult volunteers made up the cohort, one male and one female. In two donors, T-cell clones that expanded and contracted after mild COVID-19 were tracked by sequencing TCRalpha and TCRbeta repertoires over time.

Sequences DFQATT (CDR1) and SNEGSKA (CDR2) are obtained from the germline V gene (reference sequence). There are 15 amino acids in the CDR3, from cysteine to phenylalanine inclusive. Only the CDR3 DNA stays, 45 bases, in frame from base 1. V and J lose 7 bases and 6 bases, and a span of 22 bases separates them. The paper's findings and limits, for the study overall: SARS-CoV-2 specificity of the second-wave clones peaking on day 37 was not confirmed. Only a couple of mild cases were covered by the study, and larger cohorts that include severe cases with pre-infection samples were considered necessary. Balanced CD4/CD8 phenotypes were observed for clones contracting from day 15 to 85, whereas a bias towards CD4+ was observed for a second wave of clones expanding from day 15 to 37. Some responding clones were found in pre-infection memory, which suggests that pre-existing cross-reactive memory T cells took part in the SARS-CoV-2 response. Contracting CD4+ clones turned up mainly in the CM and EM memory subsets, whereas EMRA was where CD8+ clones were enriched.

PBMCs were isolated by Ficoll-Paque density gradient centrifugation. This sequence uses TRBV20-1 and TRBJ2-1, with the identity of the D gene unclear. Sequenced material: PBMCs or a T cell subset sorted from them (not recorded which). The clonotype originates from a man younger than 30 who had mild COVID-19 (a few samples of this study predate the infection). The sample titles of this study are shuffled in the database, so cell type and time point are left out; the donor was told from shared clones. The CDR3 loop reads CSVPRVLGPTNEQFF. The DNA sequence follows: TGCAGTGTCCCCAGAGTCCTTGGACCTACCAATGAGCAGTTCTTC.